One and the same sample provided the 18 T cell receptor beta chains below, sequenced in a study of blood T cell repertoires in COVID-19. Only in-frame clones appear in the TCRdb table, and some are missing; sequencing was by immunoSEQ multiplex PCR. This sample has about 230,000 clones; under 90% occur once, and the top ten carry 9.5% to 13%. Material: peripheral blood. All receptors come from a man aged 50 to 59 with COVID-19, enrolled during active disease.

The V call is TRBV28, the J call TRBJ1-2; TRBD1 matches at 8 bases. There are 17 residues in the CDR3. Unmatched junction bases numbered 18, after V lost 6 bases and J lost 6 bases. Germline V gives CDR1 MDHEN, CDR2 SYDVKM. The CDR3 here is CASRGVEGQGIVHGYTF. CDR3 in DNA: TGTGCCAGCAGGGGGGTAGAAGGACAGGGAATAGTTCATGGCTACACCTTC.

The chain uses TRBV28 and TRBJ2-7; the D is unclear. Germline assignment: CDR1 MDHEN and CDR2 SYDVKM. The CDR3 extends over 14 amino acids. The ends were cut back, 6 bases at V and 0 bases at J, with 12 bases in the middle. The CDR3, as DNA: TGTGCCAGCAGCCCTCCGACTTTCTCCTACGAGCAGTACTTC. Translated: CASSPPTFSYEQYF. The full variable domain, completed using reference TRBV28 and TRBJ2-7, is DVKVTQSSRYLVKRTGEKVFLECVQDMDHENMFWYRQDPGLGLRLIYFSYDVKMKEKGDIPEGYSVSREKKERFSLILESASTNQTSMYLCASSPPTFSYEQYFGPGTRLTVT.

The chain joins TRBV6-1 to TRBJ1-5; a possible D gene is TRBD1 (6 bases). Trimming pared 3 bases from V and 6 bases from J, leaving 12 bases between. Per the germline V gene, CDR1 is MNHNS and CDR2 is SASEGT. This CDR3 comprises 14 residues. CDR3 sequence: CASSDGTTIQPQHF. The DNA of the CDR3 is TGTGCCAGCAGTGACGGGACAACCATTCAGCCCCAGCATTTT.

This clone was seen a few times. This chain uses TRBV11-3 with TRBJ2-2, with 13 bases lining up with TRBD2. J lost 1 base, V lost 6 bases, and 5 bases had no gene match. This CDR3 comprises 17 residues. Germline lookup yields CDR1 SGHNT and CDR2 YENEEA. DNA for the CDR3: TGTGCCAGCAGGACCGGGACTAGCGGGGAGAACACCGGGGAGCTGTTTTTT. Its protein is CASRTGTSGENTGELFF.

The CDR3 coding sequence is TGTGCCAGCAGGGGGGGACAGAACTCCTACGAGCAGTACTTC. Translating gives CASRGGQNSYEQYF. The chain links TRBV6-5 to TRBJ2-7, with a possible D match to TRBD1 (7 bases). From germline, CDR1 is MNHEY and CDR2 SVGAGI. V was shortened by 6 bases and J by 0 bases, with 12 bases between the two germline ends. CDR3 length: 14 amino acids.

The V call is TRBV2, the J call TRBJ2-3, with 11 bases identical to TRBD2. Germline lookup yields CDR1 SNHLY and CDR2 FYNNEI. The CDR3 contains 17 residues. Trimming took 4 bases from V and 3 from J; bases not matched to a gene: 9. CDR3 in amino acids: CASSAHLAGGVTDTQYF. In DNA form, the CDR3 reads TGTGCCAGCAGTGCTCATCTAGCGGGAGGTGTAACAGATACGCAGTATTTT.

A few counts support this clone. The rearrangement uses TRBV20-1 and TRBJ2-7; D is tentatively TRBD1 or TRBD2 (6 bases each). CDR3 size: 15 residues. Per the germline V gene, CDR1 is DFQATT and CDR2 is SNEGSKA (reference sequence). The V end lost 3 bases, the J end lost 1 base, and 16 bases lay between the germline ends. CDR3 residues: CSASGTDRRSYEQYF. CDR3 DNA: TGCAGTGCTAGTGGGACTGACAGGAGATCCTACGAGCAGTACTTC.

This CDR3 is CASSHPLSPAYEQYF. The CDR3 nucleotides are TGTGCCAGCAGCCACCCCCTTAGTCCCGCCTACGAGCAGTACTTC. J is TRBJ2-7 and V is TRBV3-1 (or the pseudogene TRBV3-2); D not certain. The CDR3 length is 15 residues. Germline loops: CDR1 LGHDT, CDR2 YNNKEL (reference sequence). V was clipped by 3 bases and J by 2 bases, with 14 bases between them.

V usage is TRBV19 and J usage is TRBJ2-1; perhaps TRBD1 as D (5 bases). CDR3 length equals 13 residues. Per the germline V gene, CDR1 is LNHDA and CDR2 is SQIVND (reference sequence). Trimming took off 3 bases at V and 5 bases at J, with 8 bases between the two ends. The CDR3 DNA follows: TGTGCCAGTAGTATTGGGGCAGACAATGAGCAGTTCTTC. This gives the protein CASSIGADNEQFF.

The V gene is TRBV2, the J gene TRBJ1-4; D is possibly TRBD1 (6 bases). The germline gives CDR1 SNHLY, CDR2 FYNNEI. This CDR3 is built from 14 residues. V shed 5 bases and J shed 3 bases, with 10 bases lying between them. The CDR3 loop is CASSSGVANEKLFF. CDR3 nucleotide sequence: TGTGCCAGCAGTTCAGGGGTGGCTAATGAAAAACTGTTTTTT.

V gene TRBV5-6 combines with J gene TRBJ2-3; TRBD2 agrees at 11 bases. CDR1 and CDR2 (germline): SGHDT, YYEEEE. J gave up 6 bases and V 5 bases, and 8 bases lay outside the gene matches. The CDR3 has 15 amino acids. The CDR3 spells CASSPFSGGADTQYF. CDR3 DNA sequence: TGTGCCAGCAGTCCGTTTAGCGGGGGGGCCGATACGCAGTATTTT.

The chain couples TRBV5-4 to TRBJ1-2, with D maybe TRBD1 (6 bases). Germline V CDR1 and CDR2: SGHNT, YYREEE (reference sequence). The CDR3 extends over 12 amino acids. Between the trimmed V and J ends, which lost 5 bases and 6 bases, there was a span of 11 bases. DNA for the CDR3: TGTGCCAGCAGGGACAGTCTGAATGGCTACACCTTC. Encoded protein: CASRDSLNGYTF.

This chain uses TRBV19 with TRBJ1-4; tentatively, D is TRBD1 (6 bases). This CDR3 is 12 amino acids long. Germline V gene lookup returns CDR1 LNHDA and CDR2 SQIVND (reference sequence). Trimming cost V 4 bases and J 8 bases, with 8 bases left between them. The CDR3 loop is CASSSGTEKLFF. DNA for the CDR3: TGTGCCAGTAGTAGTGGGACAGAAAAACTGTTTTTT.

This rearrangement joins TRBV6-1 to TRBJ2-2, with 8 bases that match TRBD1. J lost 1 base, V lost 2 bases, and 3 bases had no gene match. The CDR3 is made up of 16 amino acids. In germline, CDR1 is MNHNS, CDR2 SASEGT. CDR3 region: CASSEQGTGNTGELFF. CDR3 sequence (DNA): TGTGCCAGCAGTGAACAGGGGACAGGGAACACCGGGGAGCTGTTTTTT.

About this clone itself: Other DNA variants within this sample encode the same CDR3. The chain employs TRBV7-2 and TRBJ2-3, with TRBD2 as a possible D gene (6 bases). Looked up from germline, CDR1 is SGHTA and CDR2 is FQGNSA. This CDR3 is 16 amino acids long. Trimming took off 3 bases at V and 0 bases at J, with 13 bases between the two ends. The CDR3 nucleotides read TGTGCCAGCAGCTTGCTGGGGGGAGATAGCACAGATACGCAGTATTTT. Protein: CASSLLGGDSTDTQYF. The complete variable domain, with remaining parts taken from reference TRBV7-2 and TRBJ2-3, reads GAGVSQSPSNKVTEKGKDVELRCDPISGHTALYWYRQSLGQGLEFLIYFQGNSAPDKSGLPSDRFSAERTGGSVSTLTIQRTQQEDSAVYLCASSLLGGDSTDTQYFGPGTRLTVL.

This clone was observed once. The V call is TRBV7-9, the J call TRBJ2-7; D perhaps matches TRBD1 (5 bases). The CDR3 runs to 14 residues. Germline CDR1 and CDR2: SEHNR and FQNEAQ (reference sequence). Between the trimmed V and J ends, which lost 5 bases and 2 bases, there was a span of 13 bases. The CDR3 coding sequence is TGTGCCAGCAGCACCCAGGGTTCCCCCTACGAGCAGTACTTC. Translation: CASSTQGSPYEQYF. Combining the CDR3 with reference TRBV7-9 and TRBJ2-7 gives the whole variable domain DTGVSQNPRHKITKRGQNVTFRCDPISEHNRLYWYRQTLGQGPEFLTYFQNEAQLEKSRLLSDRFSAERPKGSFSTLEIQRTEQGDSAMYLCASSTQGSPYEQYFGPGTRLTVT.

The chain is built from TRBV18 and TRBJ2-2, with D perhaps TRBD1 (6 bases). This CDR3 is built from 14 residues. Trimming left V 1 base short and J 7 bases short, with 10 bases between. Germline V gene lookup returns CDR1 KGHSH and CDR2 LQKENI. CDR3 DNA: TGTGCCAGCTCACCACTGGGGGCTGTCGGGGAGCTGTTTTTT. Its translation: CASSPLGAVGELFF.

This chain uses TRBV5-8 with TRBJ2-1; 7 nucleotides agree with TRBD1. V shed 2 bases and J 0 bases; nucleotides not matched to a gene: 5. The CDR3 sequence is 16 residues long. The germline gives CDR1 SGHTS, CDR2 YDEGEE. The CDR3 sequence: CASSLRGGYSYNEQFF. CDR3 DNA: TGTGCCAGCAGCTTACGAGGGGGCTACTCCTACAATGAGCAGTTCTTC. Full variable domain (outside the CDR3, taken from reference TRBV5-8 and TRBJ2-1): EAGVTQSPTHLIKTRGQQATLRCSPISGHTSVYWYQQALGLGLQFLLWYDEGEERNRGNFPPRFSGRQFPNYSSELNVNALELEDSALYLCASSLRGGYSYNEQFFGPGTRLTVL.